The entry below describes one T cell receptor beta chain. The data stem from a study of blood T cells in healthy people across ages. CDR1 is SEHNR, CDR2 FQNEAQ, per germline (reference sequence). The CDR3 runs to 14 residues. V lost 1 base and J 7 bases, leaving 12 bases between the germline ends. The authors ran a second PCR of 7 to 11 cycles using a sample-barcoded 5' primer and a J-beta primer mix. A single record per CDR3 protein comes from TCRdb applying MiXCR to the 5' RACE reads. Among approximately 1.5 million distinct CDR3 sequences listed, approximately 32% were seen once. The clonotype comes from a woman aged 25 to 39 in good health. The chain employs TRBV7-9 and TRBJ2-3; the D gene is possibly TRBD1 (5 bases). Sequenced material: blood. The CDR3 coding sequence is TGTGCCAGCAGCTTAGTAGGGGTTGGGAATACGCAGTATTTT. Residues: CASSLVGVGNTQYF.